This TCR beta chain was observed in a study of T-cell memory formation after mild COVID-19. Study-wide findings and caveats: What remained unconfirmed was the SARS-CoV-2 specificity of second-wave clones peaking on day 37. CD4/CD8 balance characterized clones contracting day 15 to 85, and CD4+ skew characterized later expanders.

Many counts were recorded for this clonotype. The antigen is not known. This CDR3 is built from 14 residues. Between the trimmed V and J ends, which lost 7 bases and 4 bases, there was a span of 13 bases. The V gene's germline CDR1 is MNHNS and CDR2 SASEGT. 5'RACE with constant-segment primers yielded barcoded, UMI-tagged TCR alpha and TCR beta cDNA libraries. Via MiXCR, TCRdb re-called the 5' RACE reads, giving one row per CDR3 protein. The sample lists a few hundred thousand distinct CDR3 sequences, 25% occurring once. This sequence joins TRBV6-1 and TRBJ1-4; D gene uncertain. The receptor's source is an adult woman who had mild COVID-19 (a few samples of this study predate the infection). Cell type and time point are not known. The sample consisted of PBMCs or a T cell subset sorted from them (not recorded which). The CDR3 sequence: CASNRVGINEKLFF. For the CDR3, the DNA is TGTGCCAGCAACAGAGTGGGGATTAATGAAAAACTGTTTTTT.